This is a list of T cell receptor beta chains from one sample in a study of T cell clonotyping in hematopoietic cell transplantation. Profiling relied on immunoSEQ multiplex PCR, and the TCRdb table lists in-frame clones only, not all of them. Altogether tens of thousands of clones are present, 80% to 85% being singletons, with the ten largest covering roughly 5.5%. This sample comprised peripheral blood mononuclear cells, obtained before stem cell transplant. These receptors all come from a man aged 55-75 years with myelodysplastic syndrome. Some clones in this sample may be carry-over from other donors' samples. Each CDR3 is given with its conserved first and last residue. D genes are given only for firm matches. The size entry is marked missing in some rows and otherwise reads once, few, many or a size class.

TRBD2	TRBV6-6	.	TRBJ2-1	CASSYSPGLAARVQFF	TGTGCCAGCAGTTACTCTCCGGGACTAGCGGCGCGTGTGCAGTTCTTC
.	TRBV4-3	once	TRBJ1-4	CASSQAGGVGEKLFF	TGCGCCAGCAGCCAAGCGGGGGGCGTGGGGGAAAAACTGTTTTTT
TRBD1	TRBV5-1	.	TRBJ1-2	CASSPGQSTYGYTF	TGCGCCAGCAGCCCGGGACAGAGCACCTATGGCTACACCTTC
.	TRBV5-6	.	TRBJ1-3	CASSLWMLSGNTIYF	TGTGCCAGCAGCTTGTGGATGCTATCTGGAAACACCATATATTTT
.	TRBV4-3	large	TRBJ1-3	CASSQDATPSSGNTIYF	TGCGCCAGCAGCCAAGATGCGACACCAAGCTCTGGAAACACCATATATTTT
TRBD1	TRBV28	.	TRBJ1-2	CAGQQGNYGYTF	TGTGCCGGGCAACAGGGGAACTATGGCTACACCTTC
.	TRBV15	.	TRBJ1-4	CATSGVQEKLFF	TGTGCCACCAGCGGCGTGCAGGAAAAACTGTTTTTT
.	TRBV6-5	few	TRBJ1-3	CASSYRGGGDTIYF	TGTGCCAGCAGTTACCGCGGGGGAGGGGACACCATATATTTT
.	TRBV6-5	.	TRBJ1-1	CASWGGGRNTEAFF	TGTGCCAGCTGGGGGGGAGGTCGTAACACTGAAGCTTTCTTT
.	TRBV11-2	few	TRBJ1-1	CASSLEFGKLNTEAFF	TGTGCCAGCAGCTTAGAGTTCGGAAAGTTAAACACTGAAGCTTTCTTT
TRBD1	TRBV5-4	.	TRBJ1-5	CASSIGTEINQPQHF	TGTGCCAGCAGCATAGGGACAGAAATCAATCAGCCCCAGCATTTT
.	TRBV10-2	.	TRBJ2-3	CASSESRDGTQYF	TGCGCCAGCAGTGAGTCGAGGGATGGTACGCAGTATTTT
.	TRBV6-5	.	TRBJ1-1	CASSYSVTNTEAFF	TGTGCCAGCAGTTACTCCGTCACGAACACTGAAGCTTTCTTT
TRBD2	TRBV9	.	TRBJ2-7	CASSVVSGGLSEQYF	TGTGCCAGCAGCGTAGTATCGGGGGGGCTTTCCGAGCAGTACTTC
.	TRBV5-6	.	TRBJ1-2	CASSSRQRLGYGYTF	TGTGCCAGCAGCTCCCGACAGCGATTGGGCTATGGCTACACCTTC
TRBD1	TRBV2	.	TRBJ1-4	CASSEALGQRNEKLFF	TGTGCCAGCAGTGAAGCCTTGGGACAGCGTAATGAAAAACTGTTTTTT
.	TRBV2	few	TRBJ1-5	CASNPQGNQPQHF	TGTGCCAGCAACCCCCAAGGGAATCAGCCCCAGCATTTT
TRBD1	TRBV7-9	.	TRBJ2-3	CASSPPSGQGAGDTQYF	TGTGCCAGCAGCCCCCCATCGGGACAGGGGGCGGGAGATACGCAGTATTTT
.	TRBV7-9	.	TRBJ1-4	CASSSGTDYEKLFF	TGTGCCAGCAGCTCCGGGACGGACTATGAAAAACTGTTTTTT
.	TRBV11-2	.	TRBJ2-4	CASSLGNPGPQNIQYF	TGTGCCAGCAGCTTAGGAAACCCGGGACCCCAAAACATTCAGTACTTC
TRBD1	TRBV7-2	.	TRBJ2-7	CASSLQGQGAYEQYF	TGTGCCAGCAGCTTACAGGGACAGGGGGCCTACGAGCAGTACTTC
TRBD1	TRBV7-8	.	TRBJ2-3	CASSLAYRGLQGTDTQYF	TGTGCCAGCAGCTTAGCCTACAGGGGATTACAAGGCACAGATACGCAGTATTTT
TRBD1	TRBV7-2	.	TRBJ2-7	CASSHWGTGTGEQYF	TGTGCCAGCAGTCACTGGGGAACAGGGACAGGGGAGCAGTACTTC
.	TRBV15	.	TRBJ1-5	CATSRASRDQPQHF	TGTGCCACCAGCCGGGCCTCACGCGATCAGCCCCAGCATTTT
.	TRBV11-2	once	TRBJ2-1	CASSLIANRQFF	TGTGCCAGCAGCTTAATCGCGAATCGGCAGTTCTTC
.	TRBV5-1	.	TRBJ2-6	CASSAEASGANVLTF	TGCGCCAGCAGTGCCGAGGCGTCTGGGGCCAACGTCCTGACTTTC
.	TRBV19	.	TRBJ1-2	CASSIHSNNYGYTF	TGTGCCAGTAGTATCCACAGTAACAACTATGGCTACACCTTC
.	TRBV5-6	.	TRBJ1-5	CASSSGQNQPQHF	TGTGCCAGCAGCTCCGGACAGAATCAGCCCCAGCATTTT